What follows describes a single TCR beta chain. Its specificity is not known. The source of the sample is a study of cytomegalovirus exposure and HLA in healthy donors. Study results and caveats: Being productive about 90% or about 30% of the time was typical of most TCR beta V segments in an earlier analysis.

Though nominally healthy at sampling, donors likely had unrecorded immune exposures. The primer mix had 60 Vbeta and 13 Jbeta primers. The repertoire was sequenced with immunoSEQ multiplex PCR; TCRdb's copy has only in-frame clones and lacks some. The data hold approximately 110,000 clones, with approximately 70% observed a single time. The specimen sequenced was PBMCs. This clonotype originated in a man in his forties or fifties in good health and CMV-seropositive.

This CDR3 reads CAWSSGHSNQPQHF. CDR3 DNA sequence: TGTGCCTGGAGCTCGGGACACAGCAATCAGCCCCAGCATTTT. The rearrangement uses TRBV30 and TRBJ1-5; D is possibly TRBD1 (6 bases). Germline V gene lookup returns CDR1 GTSNPN and CDR2 SVGIG (reference sequence). The CDR3 sequence is 14 residues long. Trimming took 3 bases from V and 1 from J, leaving 10 bases between them.